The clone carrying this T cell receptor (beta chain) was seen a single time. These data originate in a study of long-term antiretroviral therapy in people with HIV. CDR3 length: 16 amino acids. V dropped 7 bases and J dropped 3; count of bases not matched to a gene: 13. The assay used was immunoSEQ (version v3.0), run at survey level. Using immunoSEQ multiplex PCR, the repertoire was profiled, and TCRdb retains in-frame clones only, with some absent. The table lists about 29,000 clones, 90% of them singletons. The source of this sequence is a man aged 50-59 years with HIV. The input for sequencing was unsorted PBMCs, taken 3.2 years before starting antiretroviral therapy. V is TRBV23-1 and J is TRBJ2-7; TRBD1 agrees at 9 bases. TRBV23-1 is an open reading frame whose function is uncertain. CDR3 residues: CASNGQGIRVFYEQYF. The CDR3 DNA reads TGCGCCAGCAATGGACAGGGGATTAGAGTTTTCTACGAGCAGTACTTC.